This T cell receptor (beta chain) was documented in a study of T cell repertoires in cytomegalovirus infection. TCRdb reprocessed the reads with MiXCR, giving one entry per CDR3 protein. The table records 450,000 to 550,000 distinct CDR3 sequences, about 15% of them present only once. CDR3 length: 18 amino acids. Trimming removed 2 bases at V and 0 bases at J, with 20 bases between. Germline lookup yields CDR1 MDHEN and CDR2 SYDVKM. The V gene is TRBV28, the J gene TRBJ2-7; the D gene is possibly TRBD2 (5 bases). The receptor comes from a human donor in good health (CMV status not recorded). Some clones in this sample may be carry-over from other donors' samples. The sample taken for sequencing was CD8+ T cells from PBMCs. The CDR3 is CASSLEMVRASPSYEQYF. The DNA of the CDR3 is TGTGCCAGCAGTTTAGAGATGGTCCGGGCTAGCCCCTCCTACGAGCAGTACTTC.